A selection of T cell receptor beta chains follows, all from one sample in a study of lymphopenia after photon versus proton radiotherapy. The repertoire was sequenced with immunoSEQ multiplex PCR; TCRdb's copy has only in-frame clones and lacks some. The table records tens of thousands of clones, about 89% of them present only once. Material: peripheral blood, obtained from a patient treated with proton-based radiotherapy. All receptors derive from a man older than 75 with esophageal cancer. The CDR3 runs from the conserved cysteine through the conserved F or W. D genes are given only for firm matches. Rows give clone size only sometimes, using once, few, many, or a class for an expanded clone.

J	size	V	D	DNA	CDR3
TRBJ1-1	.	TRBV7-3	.	TGTGCCAGCAGCTTGATGGGGTTGAACACTGAAGCTTTCTTT	CASSLMGLNTEAFF
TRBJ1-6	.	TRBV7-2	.	TGTGCCAGCAGCTTAGTCGGGGCGTCACCCCTCCACTTT	CASSLVGASPLHF
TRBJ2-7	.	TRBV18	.	TGTGCCAGCTCACCGGGGACCCTTAGCTCCTACGAGCAGTACTTC	CASSPGTLSSYEQYF
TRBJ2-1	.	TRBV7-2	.	TGTGCCAGCAGCAGGAACAAAGCCAATGAGCAGTTCTTC	CASSRNKANEQFF
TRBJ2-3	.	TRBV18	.	TGTGCCAGCTCAGAGGGACTGGAAAGCACAGATACGCAGTATTTT	CASSEGLESTDTQYF
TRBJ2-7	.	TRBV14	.	TGTGCCAGCAGCCATGCTTACGAGCAGTACTTC	CASSHAYEQYF
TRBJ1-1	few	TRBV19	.	TGTGCCAGTACCATCGGAAGGAACACTGAAGCTTTCTTT	CASTIGRNTEAFF
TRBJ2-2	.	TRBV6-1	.	TGTGCCAGCAGCATCCCGGGGTGGGAGCTGTTTTTT	CASSIPGWELFF
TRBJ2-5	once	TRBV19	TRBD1	TGTGCCAGTAGTAAAGGGGGCACCCCTCAAGAGACCCAGTACTTC	CASSKGGTPQETQYF
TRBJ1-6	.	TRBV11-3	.	TGTGCCAGCAGCTTAGGCGGTAATTCACCCCTCCACTTT	CASSLGGNSPLHF
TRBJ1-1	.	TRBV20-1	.	TGCAGTGCTAGAGATTGGACTGAAGCTTTCTTT	CSARDWTEAFF
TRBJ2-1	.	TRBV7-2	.	TGTGCCAGCAGCTTAGGGCCCAGCTCCTACAATGAGCAGTTCTTC	CASSLGPSSYNEQFF
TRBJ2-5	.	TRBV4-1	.	TGCGCCAGCAGCCCGATGGACAACCAAGAGACCCAGTACTTC	CASSPMDNQETQYF
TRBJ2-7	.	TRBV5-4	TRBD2	TGTGCCAGCAGCCGTACTATAAAGCGGGGGGGAGGCTTCACCTACGAGCAGTACTTC	CASSRTIKRGGGFTYEQYF
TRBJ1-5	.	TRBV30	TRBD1	TGTGCCTGGAGTGTACTAGGGGGCGGCCAGCCCCAGCATTTT	CAWSVLGGGQPQHF
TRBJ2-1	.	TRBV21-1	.	TGTGCCAGCAGCAAAGGCGAAACGGGAGGACCTCCCTACAATGAGCAGTTCTTC	CASSKGETGGPPYNEQFF
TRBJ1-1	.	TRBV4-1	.	TGCGCCAGCAGCCATCCTCCCTCGGGAAACACTGAAGCTTTCTTT	CASSHPPSGNTEAFF
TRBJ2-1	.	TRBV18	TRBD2	TGTGCCAGCTCGCGCGCACGGGGACTAGCGGGAGTGGGTGAGCAGTTCTTC	CASSRARGLAGVGEQFF
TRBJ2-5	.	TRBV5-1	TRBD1	TGCGCCAGCAGCTCAACGGGACAGACACAAGAGACCCAGTACTTC	CASSSTGQTQETQYF
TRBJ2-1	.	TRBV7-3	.	TGTGCCAGCAGCTTATCCGGGGGTGCAACCTACAATGAGCAGTTCTTC	CASSLSGGATYNEQFF
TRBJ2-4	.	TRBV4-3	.	TGCGCCAGCAGCCAAGATTATGAAAACATTCAGTACTTC	CASSQDYENIQYF
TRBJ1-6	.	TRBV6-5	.	TGTGCCAGCAGCCCCCGGGGGAATTCACCCCTCCACTTT	CASSPRGNSPLHF
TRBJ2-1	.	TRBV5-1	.	TGCGCCAGCAGCTTGTCCGTAGCCTCCTACAATGAGCAGTTCTTC	CASSLSVASYNEQFF
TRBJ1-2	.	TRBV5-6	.	TGTGCCAGCAGGGGGTTAAGGGGGACGCGAGGCTACACCTTC	CASRGLRGTRGYTF
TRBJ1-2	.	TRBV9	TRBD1	TGTGCCAGCAGTGAAAGGACAGGGGGCGCGAACTATGGCTACACCTTC	CASSERTGGANYGYTF
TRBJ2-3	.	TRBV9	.	TGTGCCAGCAGCGTAGGTTCAGGTACGCAGTATTTT	CASSVGSGTQYF